This is a list of T cell receptor beta chains from one sample in a study of blood T cell repertoires in COVID-19. Some clones are missing from TCRdb's copy, which holds only in-frame ones; the method was immunoSEQ multiplex PCR. In the table there are roughly 100,000 clones, about 90% of which are singletons. Input material: peripheral blood. These receptors were taken from a man in his fifties or sixties in a cohort sampled during active COVID-19. Both conserved end residues are part of each CDR3. Each record gives: V gene, J gene, clone size, D gene, CDR3 DNA, CDR3 protein. The D gene is left open where the match is weak. A clone size is listed for some rows: how often the clone was seen (once, few, many), or a class if it is expanded.

V gene: TRBV2
J gene: TRBJ1-1
clone size: .
D gene: TRBD1
CDR3 DNA: TGTGCCAGCACCGGACAGGGGGCGCGCGGGAACACTGAAGCTTTCTTT
CDR3 protein: CASTGQGARGNTEAFF

V gene: TRBV3-1/TRBV3-2
J gene: TRBJ2-7
clone size: .
D gene: .
CDR3 DNA: TGTGCCAGCAGCCAATCTTACTCGGGGGAGCAGTACTTC
CDR3 protein: CASSQSYSGEQYF

V gene: TRBV29-1
J gene: TRBJ1-1
clone size: .
D gene: .
CDR3 DNA: TGCAGCGGTGTAGGGGGGAACACTGAAGCTTTCTTT
CDR3 protein: CSGVGGNTEAFF

V gene: TRBV19
J gene: TRBJ1-5
clone size: .
D gene: .
CDR3 DNA: TGTGCCAGTAGTATTCGAGCTGGCAATCAGCCCCAGCATTTT
CDR3 protein: CASSIRAGNQPQHF

V gene: TRBV7-2
J gene: TRBJ1-5
clone size: .
D gene: .
CDR3 DNA: TGTGCCAGCAGCCTACTCCCGGCCCGGGGGGCCGATCAGCCCCAGCATTTT
CDR3 protein: CASSLLPARGADQPQHF

V gene: TRBV19
J gene: TRBJ2-2
clone size: .
D gene: TRBD1
CDR3 DNA: TGTGCCAGTAGTACCGGAGGACAGGGGGGGACTAGTGTCCGGGAGCTGTTTTTT
CDR3 protein: CASSTGGQGGTSVRELFF

V gene: TRBV10-3
J gene: TRBJ2-1
clone size: .
D gene: .
CDR3 DNA: TGTGCCTCACACCAGGGTAATGAGCAGTTCTTC
CDR3 protein: CASHQGNEQFF

V gene: TRBV4-3
J gene: TRBJ1-5
clone size: .
D gene: .
CDR3 DNA: TGCGCCAGCAGCCAAGATCTCGGGAGTCAGCCCCAGCATTTT
CDR3 protein: CASSQDLGSQPQHF

V gene: TRBV6-5
J gene: TRBJ2-6
clone size: .
D gene: .
CDR3 DNA: TGTGCCAGCAGTTACTCGAATGGCGGGGTGGCCAACGTCCTGACTTTC
CDR3 protein: CASSYSNGGVANVLTF

V gene: TRBV4-3
J gene: TRBJ1-3
clone size: .
D gene: .
CDR3 DNA: TGCGCCAGCAGCCAAGAGGCCTTGAACACCATATATTTT
CDR3 protein: CASSQEALNTIYF

V gene: TRBV19
J gene: TRBJ2-2
clone size: .
D gene: TRBD2
CDR3 DNA: TGTGCCAGTAGTATCGGCGGGGGGGCAAACACCGGGGAGCTGTTTTTT
CDR3 protein: CASSIGGGANTGELFF

V gene: TRBV7-9
J gene: TRBJ1-2
clone size: .
D gene: .
CDR3 DNA: TGTGCCAGCAGCTCCAGGGAAGGCTATGGCTACACCTTC
CDR3 protein: CASSSREGYGYTF

V gene: TRBV18
J gene: TRBJ2-1
clone size: .
D gene: TRBD1
CDR3 DNA: TGTGCCAGCTCACCCGGGACAGGGACTAATGAGCAGTTCTTC
CDR3 protein: CASSPGTGTNEQFF

V gene: TRBV11-2
J gene: TRBJ1-3
clone size: .
D gene: .
CDR3 DNA: TGTGCCAGCAGCTTAGGTACAGGGAACTCTGGAAACACCATATATTTT
CDR3 protein: CASSLGTGNSGNTIYF

V gene: TRBV29-1
J gene: TRBJ2-1
clone size: .
D gene: TRBD2
CDR3 DNA: TGCAGCGTAGTCGCGGGGGTTCCCTACAATGAGCAGTTCTTC
CDR3 protein: CSVVAGVPYNEQFF

V gene: TRBV3-1/TRBV3-2
J gene: TRBJ2-5
clone size: .
D gene: TRBD2
CDR3 DNA: TGTGCCAGCGCGCGGGCTAGCGGGGGTGGGGAGACCCAGTACTTC
CDR3 protein: CASARASGGGETQYF

V gene: TRBV27
J gene: TRBJ2-1
clone size: .
D gene: TRBD1
CDR3 DNA: TGTGCCAGCAGTCCCGACAGGGGGGCCTACAATGAGCAGTTCTTC
CDR3 protein: CASSPDRGAYNEQFF

V gene: TRBV5-4
J gene: TRBJ2-7
clone size: .
D gene: TRBD2
CDR3 DNA: TGTGCCAGCAGCTTGGGCGGCACTAGCGGGGCCTACGAGCAGTACTTC
CDR3 protein: CASSLGGTSGAYEQYF

V gene: TRBV5-4
J gene: TRBJ2-1
clone size: .
D gene: TRBD1
CDR3 DNA: TGTGCCAGCAGCCCGGGACAGTCGTTCGAGCAGTTCTTC
CDR3 protein: CASSPGQSFEQFF

V gene: TRBV6-2/TRBV6-3
J gene: TRBJ2-7
clone size: once
D gene: .
CDR3 DNA: TGTGCCAGCAGTTACTCGGGGGCCTCCTACGAGCAGTACTTC
CDR3 protein: CASSYSGASYEQYF

V gene: TRBV5-1
J gene: TRBJ2-3
clone size: .
D gene: TRBD1
CDR3 DNA: TGCGCCAGCACCTCCCCGGACAGGGGAAGTGGAGATACGCAGTATTTT
CDR3 protein: CASTSPDRGSGDTQYF

V gene: TRBV10-2
J gene: TRBJ1-2
clone size: .
D gene: TRBD1
CDR3 DNA: TGCGCCAGCAGCGTGGGACAGGGGGAGGCTAACTATGGCTACACCTTC
CDR3 protein: CASSVGQGEANYGYTF

V gene: TRBV11-3
J gene: TRBJ2-2
clone size: .
D gene: TRBD1
CDR3 DNA: TGTGCCAGCAGCGCAGGGGGCGCGAACACCGGGGAGCTGTTTTTT
CDR3 protein: CASSAGGANTGELFF

V gene: TRBV18
J gene: TRBJ2-7
clone size: .
D gene: TRBD2
CDR3 DNA: TGTGCCAGCTCACCACAGACTAGCGGGCTGTCCTACGAGCAGTACTTC
CDR3 protein: CASSPQTSGLSYEQYF

V gene: TRBV5-4
J gene: TRBJ2-7
clone size: .
D gene: .
CDR3 DNA: TGTGCCAGCAGCTTGGCCCCGGGACACTCCTACGAGCAGTACTTC
CDR3 protein: CASSLAPGHSYEQYF

V gene: TRBV21-1
J gene: TRBJ2-1
clone size: .
D gene: .
CDR3 DNA: TGTGCCAGCAGCATCCCCCGGGACAGGCCACGTCGTTCCTACAATGAGCAGTTCTTC
CDR3 protein: CASSIPRDRPRRSYNEQFF

V gene: TRBV5-6
J gene: TRBJ2-1
clone size: once
D gene: TRBD2
CDR3 DNA: TGTGCCAGCAGGGTACGACTAGCGGGGGGAGGAGTCTTC
CDR3 protein: CASRVRLAGGGVF

V gene: TRBV5-1
J gene: TRBJ2-2
clone size: .
D gene: TRBD1
CDR3 DNA: TGCGCCAGCAGCTCATTACAGGGGTGGCGTACCGGGGAGCTGTTTTTT
CDR3 protein: CASSSLQGWRTGELFF

V gene: TRBV7-8
J gene: TRBJ1-6
clone size: few
D gene: .
CDR3 DNA: TGTGCCAGCAGCCCGGTAGGAGAATCACCCCTCCACTTT
CDR3 protein: CASSPVGESPLHF

V gene: TRBV7-9
J gene: TRBJ1-6
clone size: few
D gene: TRBD1
CDR3 DNA: TGTGCCAGCAGCCTCGGGGGACAGTCACCCCTCCACTTT
CDR3 protein: CASSLGGQSPLHF

V gene: TRBV5-1
J gene: TRBJ2-3
clone size: .
D gene: .
CDR3 DNA: TGCGCCAGCAGCCCGACACAGGAGAGCACAGATACGCAGTATTTT
CDR3 protein: CASSPTQESTDTQYF

V gene: TRBV19
J gene: TRBJ2-5
clone size: .
D gene: TRBD1
CDR3 DNA: TGTGCCAGTAGTACCTCCGGGACAGGGAATCGGGGGACCCAGTACTTC
CDR3 protein: CASSTSGTGNRGTQYF

V gene: TRBV15
J gene: TRBJ1-1
clone size: .
D gene: .
CDR3 DNA: TGTGCCACCAGCAGAGATAGGAGTTTGACTGAAGCTTTCTTT
CDR3 protein: CATSRDRSLTEAFF

V gene: TRBV9
J gene: TRBJ1-4
clone size: .
D gene: .
CDR3 DNA: TGTGCCAGCAGCGAGGGGATTGGCGAAAAACTGTTTTTT
CDR3 protein: CASSEGIGEKLFF

V gene: TRBV3-1/TRBV3-2
J gene: TRBJ2-3
clone size: .
D gene: TRBD1
CDR3 DNA: TGTGCCAGCAGCCAACCAACAGGGGGGACAGGGACAGATACGCAGTATTTT
CDR3 protein: CASSQPTGGTGTDTQYF

V gene: TRBV5-1
J gene: TRBJ1-6
clone size: .
D gene: .
CDR3 DNA: TGCGCCAGCAGCGCGGCAGCTACTAATTCACCCCTCCACTTT
CDR3 protein: CASSAAATNSPLHF

V gene: TRBV24-1
J gene: TRBJ2-1
clone size: .
D gene: TRBD2
CDR3 DNA: TGTGCCACCAGAAGCGGGGGGGCCAATGAGCAGTTCTTC
CDR3 protein: CATRSGGANEQFF

V gene: TRBV15
J gene: TRBJ1-2
clone size: .
D gene: .
CDR3 DNA: TGTGCCACCAGCATCGAAACAGGCAGCTATGGCTACACCTTC
CDR3 protein: CATSIETGSYGYTF

V gene: TRBV6-4
J gene: TRBJ2-5
clone size: .
D gene: .
CDR3 DNA: TGTGCCAGCAGTGTCTGGGGCCAACCAGAGACCCAGTACTTC
CDR3 protein: CASSVWGQPETQYF

V gene: TRBV6-5
J gene: TRBJ2-4
clone size: few
D gene: .
CDR3 DNA: TGTGCCAGCAGTTACCGGAGTGGAAACATTCAGTACTTC
CDR3 protein: CASSYRSGNIQYF

V gene: TRBV11-3
J gene: TRBJ1-1
clone size: .
D gene: TRBD1
CDR3 DNA: TGTGCCAGCAGCCAAGGGACAGGTCAAGGAGTATCCACTGAAGCTTTCTTT
CDR3 protein: CASSQGTGQGVSTEAFF

V gene: TRBV19
J gene: TRBJ2-4
clone size: .
D gene: TRBD1
CDR3 DNA: TGTGCCAGTAGTATGACAGGGTTGGCGGGCATTCAGTACTTC
CDR3 protein: CASSMTGLAGIQYF

V gene: TRBV18
J gene: TRBJ1-5
clone size: .
D gene: TRBD1
CDR3 DNA: TGTGCCAGCTCACCGGGACAGGGCAACAATCAGCCCCAGCATTTT
CDR3 protein: CASSPGQGNNQPQHF

V gene: TRBV2
J gene: TRBJ1-2
clone size: .
D gene: .
CDR3 DNA: TGTGCCAGCAGTGAAGCGCTAAGGGGATCCTACACCTTC
CDR3 protein: CASSEALRGSYTF

V gene: TRBV18
J gene: TRBJ1-4
clone size: once
D gene: .
CDR3 DNA: TGTGCCAGCTCTATCGGACAGTCAACTAATGAAAAACTGTTTTTT
CDR3 protein: CASSIGQSTNEKLFF

V gene: TRBV6-6
J gene: TRBJ1-6
clone size: few
D gene: TRBD1
CDR3 DNA: TGTGCCAGCAGTTACCTAAGAACAGGGGGAGATTCACCCCTCCACTTT
CDR3 protein: CASSYLRTGGDSPLHF